The T cell receptor (beta chain) described here comes from a study of T cell repertoires in cytomegalovirus infection. The overall study: Matching HLA type and CMV infection were both indicated by public TCR beta signatures. General study points: HLA-C-restricted CMV clonotypes gave the most frequent clonotype in two of eight donors. The cumulative frequency of public TCR beta families identified carriers of CMV plus the relevant HLA.

Each CDR3 protein gets one entry after TCRdb re-called the reads with MiXCR. In the table there are about 130,000 distinct CDR3 sequences, under 30% of which are singletons. About this clonotype itself: Antigen unknown.

Germline V gene lookup returns CDR1 SEHNR and CDR2 FQNEAQ (reference sequence). The CDR3 is made up of 15 amino acids. V was shortened by 1 base and J by 9 bases, with 18 bases between the two germline ends. This receptor was obtained from a human donor in good health (CMV status not recorded). Some clones in this sample may be carry-over from other donors' samples. The chain combines TRBV7-9 with TRBJ1-2, with D possibly being TRBD1 (6 bases). Material for sequencing was PBMCs, sequenced either directly or after in vitro stimulation (not recorded which). This chain's CDR3 is CASSLGISGQYCYTF. As DNA, the CDR3 is TGTGCCAGCAGCTTAGGAATTTCAGGACAGTATTGCTACACCTTC. Drawing the rest from reference TRBV7-9 and TRBJ1-2, the complete variable domain is DTGVSQNPRHKITKRGQNVTFRCDPISEHNRLYWYRQTLGQGPEFLTYFQNEAQLEKSRLLSDRFSAERPKGSFSTLEIQRTEQGDSAMYLCASSLGISGQYCYTFGSGTRLTVV.